The source of this TCR beta chain is a study of siplizumab effects on memory and regulatory T cells. Overall study results and limits: Unstimulated naive T cells seemed to show more diversity than memory cells did, and they also seemed to be among the major contributors to the alloresponse. Of the proliferating CD4+ or CD8+ clones, roughly 75-96% lacked a naive or memory phenotype that could be assigned.

Produced via immunoSEQ multiplex PCR; TCRdb's table is partial and in-frame only. The table records 87,000 or so clones, 70% to 90% of them present only once. Germline V CDR1 and CDR2: SGHRS, YFSETQ. The CDR3 runs to 14 residues. V was trimmed by 5 bases and J by 0 bases, leaving 9 bases between them. A note on this clone: Its antigen is still unknown.

The source material was CD4+ T cells sorted from blood. This clonotype originated in a human donor in good health. The rearrangement uses TRBV5-1 and TRBJ2-1, with TRBD1 as a possible D gene (5 bases). CDR3 sequence (DNA): TGCGCCAGCAGAGGCCAGGGCTCCTACAATGAGCAGTTCTTC. Protein: CASRGQGSYNEQFF.